The 14 T cell receptor beta chains below all came from one sample that was sequenced in a study of shared clonotypes between healthy human individuals. Sequencing was performed with immunoSEQ multiplex PCR; in TCRdb, only in-frame clones are kept and a portion is missing. The sample includes 2 million to 2.5 million clones, about nine tenths of them seen just once. The sample was naive CD4+ T cells from PBMCs. Documented subset: CD45RA+ positively selected. Receptors originate from a man aged 18-30 years in good health. Some clones in this sample may be carry-over from other donors' samples.

The genes are TRBV18 and TRBJ1-1; D is possibly TRBD1 (5 bases). The length of the CDR3 is 15 residues. From germline, CDR1 is KGHSH and CDR2 LQKENI. Trimming pared 6 bases from V and 11 bases from J, leaving 25 bases between. CDR3 amino acids: CASSSSGAPVPGAFF. CDR3 coding DNA: TGTGCCAGCTCTTCGAGCGGGGCACCAGTTCCCGGGGCTTTCTTT.

This chain connects TRBV27 to TRBJ2-1; 7 bases line up with TRBD2. V lost 6 bases and J lost 4; bases outside the gene matches: 12. This CDR3 region has 16 residues. Germline loops: CDR1 MNHEY, CDR2 SMNVEV (reference sequence). As DNA, the CDR3 is TGTGCCAGCAGCGTTTATAGACGGGAGGAGTACAATGAGCAGTTCTTC. It is translated as CASSVYRREEYNEQFF.

This clone was counted a single time. V and J are TRBV15 and TRBJ2-1, with TRBD2 matching over 10 bases. The germline V gene encodes CDR1 LNHNV and CDR2 YYDKDF (reference sequence). The junction had 1 base not matched to a gene; V was cut back by 5 bases and J by 0 bases. This CDR3 has 15 amino acids. In nucleotides, the CDR3 is TGTGCCACCAGCTCTAGCGGGAGCTCCTACAATGAGCAGTTCTTC. Its protein is CATSSSGSSYNEQFF.

The rearrangement links TRBV2 to TRBJ1-3, with TRBD1 matching 9 bases. The trim removed 4 bases at V and 4 bases at J, leaving 11 bases unmatched. CDR3 size: 17 residues. Germline CDR1 and CDR2: SNHLY and FYNNEI. DNA of the CDR3: TGTGCCAGCAGTGGTATTACAGGGGGCGCGGGAGGAAACACCATATATTTT. Protein product: CASSGITGGAGGNTIYF.

Comments on this clone: Within the sample, other DNA sequences also encode this same CDR3. The rearrangement joins TRBV18 to TRBJ2-7; TRBD1 matches at 8 bases. With V trimmed by 2 bases and J by 2 bases, 2 bases remained unmatched. Germline CDR1 and CDR2: KGHSH and LQKENI. This CDR3 is built from 14 residues. The CDR3 reads CASSPAGGTYEQYF. In nucleotides, the CDR3 is TGTGCCAGCTCACCAGCAGGGGGCACCTACGAGCAGTACTTC.

The chain joins TRBV30 to TRBJ1-3; possibly TRBD1 for D (5 bases). Germline CDR1 GTSNPN, CDR2 SVGIG (reference sequence). Deletions cut 1 base from V and 3 bases from J, with 13 bases between. The CDR3 spans 15 residues. The CDR3 DNA reads TGTGCCTGGAGTGCGGCGGGGCGAGGTGGAAACACCATATATTTT. Translating it yields CAWSAAGRGGNTIYF.

This clone is a singleton in its sample. The V gene is TRBV5-1, the J gene TRBJ1-2, with D uncertain. Trimming shortened V by 1 base and J by 2 bases, and 9 bases separated the two germline ends. This CDR3 has 14 residues. Germline-derived CDR1 and CDR2 are SGHRS and YFSETQ. CDR3 protein: CASSLYWENYGYTF. The CDR3 DNA sequence: TGCGCCAGCAGCTTGTATTGGGAAAACTATGGCTACACCTTC. Filled out from reference TRBV5-1 and TRBJ1-2, the complete variable domain reads KAGVTQTPRYLIKTRGQQVTLSCSPISGHRSVSWYQQTPGQGLQFLFEYFSETQRNKGNFPGRFSGRQFSNSRSEMNVSTLELGDSALYLCASSLYWENYGYTFGSGTRLTVV.

V and J are TRBV15 and TRBJ2-7; weak D call: TRBD2 (5 bases). V gave up 5 bases and J gave up 0 bases, with 14 bases separating them. The germline V gene has CDR1 LNHNV and CDR2 YYDKDF (reference sequence). This CDR3 comprises 15 residues. CDR3 DNA sequence: TGTGCCACCAGCCTAGGACTGGAGAGCTCCTACGAGCAGTACTTC. Amino acid sequence: CATSLGLESSYEQYF.

The V and J genes are TRBV15 and TRBJ1-2; D gene ambiguous. Germline assignment: CDR1 LNHNV and CDR2 YYDKDF (reference sequence). V gave up 8 bases and J gave up 7 bases, with 23 bases separating them. The CDR3 totals 15 residues. The CDR3, as DNA: TGTGCCACCGAGTCGAACCGGGAAGGGTGGAGTGGCTACACCTTC. Protein: CATESNREGWSGYTF.

This chain links TRBV19 with TRBJ2-5; D is perhaps TRBD1 (6 bases). The V gene lost 4 bases and the J gene lost 1 base, with 16 bases spanning the gap. The germline V gene has CDR1 LNHDA and CDR2 SQIVND (reference sequence). The CDR3 has 16 residues. The CDR3: CASSTNIGTIQETQYF. CDR3 in DNA: TGTGCCAGTAGTACGAATATCGGGACAATCCAAGAGACCCAGTACTTC.

The CDR3 DNA reads TGTGCCTGGAGTATTAAGGGGGCTGATACGCAGTATTTT. Translated: CAWSIKGADTQYF. V and J are TRBV30 and TRBJ2-3; 7 nucleotides match TRBD1. This CDR3 region has 13 residues. V dropped 2 bases and J dropped 6; count of bases not matched to a gene: 5. CDR1 is GTSNPN, CDR2 SVGIG, per germline (reference sequence).

V gene TRBV7-2 combines with J gene TRBJ1-5, with D tentatively TRBD1 (5 bases). The germline CDR1 and CDR2 sequences are SGHTA and FQGNSA. This CDR3 spans 14 amino acids. V lost 5 bases to trimming and J lost 3 bases, with 11 bases between them. DNA of the CDR3: TGTGCCAGCAGCCTCGGGACTCTCAATCAGCCCCAGCATTTT. Translating it yields CASSLGTLNQPQHF.

The rearrangement uses TRBV7-3 and TRBJ2-1, with 11 bases lining up with TRBD2. The trim removed 0 bases at V and 6 bases at J, leaving 13 bases unmatched. Germline V lookup: CDR1 SGHTA, CDR2 FQGTGA. The CDR3 spans 19 residues. CDR3 in amino acids: CASSLTGTSGSVSVNEQFF. In DNA form, the CDR3 reads TGTGCCAGCAGCTTAACGGGTACTAGCGGGAGTGTATCCGTCAATGAGCAGTTCTTC. The full variable domain, with the rest looked up from reference TRBV7-3 and TRBJ2-1, is GAGVSQTPSNKVTEKGKYVELRCDPISGHTALYWYRQSLGQGPEFLIYFQGTGAADDSGLPNDRFFAVRPEGSVSTLKIQRTERGDSAVYLCASSLTGTSGSVSVNEQFFGPGTRLTVL.

The rearrangement uses TRBV19 and TRBJ2-4, with D possibly matching TRBD2 (7 bases). The CDR3 loop spans 16 amino acids. CDR1 and CDR2 from the germline V gene are LNHDA and SQIVND (reference sequence). The V end lost 0 bases, the J end lost 7 bases, and 16 bases lay between the germline ends. CDR3 loop: CASSIDLRGASNIQYF. CDR3 DNA: TGTGCCAGTAGTATAGATCTACGGGGGGCCTCGAACATTCAGTACTTC.